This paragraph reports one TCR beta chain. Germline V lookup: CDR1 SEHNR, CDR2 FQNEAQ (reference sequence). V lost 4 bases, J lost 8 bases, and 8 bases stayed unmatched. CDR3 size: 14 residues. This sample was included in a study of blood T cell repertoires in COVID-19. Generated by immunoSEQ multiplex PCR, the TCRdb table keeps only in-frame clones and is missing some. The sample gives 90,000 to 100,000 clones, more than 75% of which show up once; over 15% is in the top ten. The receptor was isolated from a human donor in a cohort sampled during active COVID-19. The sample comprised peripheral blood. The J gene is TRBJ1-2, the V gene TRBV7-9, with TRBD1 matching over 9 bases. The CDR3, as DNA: TGTGCCAGCAGCTCACAGACAGGGGGATACGGCTACACCTTC. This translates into CASSSQTGGYGYTF.